The source of this TCR beta chain is a study of cytotoxic CD8 clonotypes in ibrutinib-treated CLL (dated by TCRdb to 2020 to 2023). About the investigation overall: The cohort had about a dozen relapsed/refractory and approximately 14 treatment-naive patients; 17 to 18 were IGHV unmutated. Response samples were taken after a median of 12 months on treatment, ranging from 6 to 36 months. Cryopreserved peripheral blood mononuclear cells were collected before treatment, at response, and at either disease progression or sustained remission. Longitudinal samples were obtainable from about 30% of the roughly 86 participants in the trial. Samples averaged roughly 260,000 productive templates and around 91,000 productive rearrangements. All remission and progressive disease samples were collected while patients were still receiving ibrutinib. Partial responses were observed in some 24 patients and complete responses in 2; after a median follow-up of 68 months, remission was maintained in 14 patients and progression was observed in approximately 12.

Concerning this clone: There is no known antigen for this receptor. The record has no base qualities; no much larger clone is one base away.

The goal of deep resolution MiSeq sequencing was a depth between 1 in 1 million and 1 in 200,000 T cells, and coverage averaged 10x per clonotype. The immunoSEQ hsTCRB Kit was used to generate the TCR beta libraries. In the authors' own workflow: Data were analyzed with ImmunoSEQ Data Assistant and ImmunoSEQ Analyzer, with V, D and J genes assigned per IMGT definitions. Clonality, which ranges from 0 to 1, was calculated as one minus the normalized Shannon entropy of productive rearrangement frequencies. Public clonotype analysis was restricted to overrepresented clonotypes comprising at least 0.05% of each patient's repertoire. Around 13 age-matched healthy donor repertoires from immuneACCESS were used as controls for clonality. Imported from immuneACCESS, the table was reduced by TCRdb to in-frame sequences with V and J called. These copies leave out some clones; in studies compared against another copy, an unresolved V gene accounts for under half, and the cause of the remainder is not known. From that table come the V and J calls and clone size; the DNA was used to work out D and trimming. In all, the sample holds more than 200,000 clones, and roughly 74% of those were seen once. Over 15% of the sample is taken by the ten largest.

The junction carries 11 bases between V and J, which are trimmed by 3 bases and 2 bases respectively. The germline V gene yields SQVTM for CDR1 and ANQGSEA for CDR2. The CDR3 spans 13 residues, from the cysteine through the phenylalanine. Only CDR3 DNA remains: 39 bases, in frame from the first base. What the research found in general, with its limitations: Sampling times were not matched between patients in sustained remission and patients whose disease was progressing, and lymph node repertoires were not examined. Public clonotypes were rare and either shrank or stayed stable during treatment, and the rise in clonality at ibrutinib response reflected expansion of private clonotypes. Baseline clonality was found to be higher than that of age-matched healthy donors and was strongly correlated with circulating CD8+ T-cell counts. Clonality increased at ibrutinib response, stayed stable in sustained remission, and fell back toward baseline at progression.

The label giving this sample's time point can be read as: roughly 23 months on ibrutinib. Roughly 2 micrograms of genomic DNA were extracted from cryopreserved PBMCs for TCR beta library preparation. Longitudinal blood samples from CLL patients receiving ibrutinib monotherapy were subjected to high-throughput TCR beta sequencing. The patients took part in an open-label, single-center phase 2 trial of ibrutinib monotherapy. The receptor was isolated from a human donor with chronic lymphocytic leukemia. The V and J segments used are TRBV29-1 and TRBJ2-7, with the D gene uncertain. Sequenced material: PBMCs, taken after 24 months of ibrutinib treatment. CDR3 region: CSVEKGPPYEQYF. The sequenced DNA is TGCAGCGTTGAGAAAGGGCCCCCCTACGAGCAGTACTTC.